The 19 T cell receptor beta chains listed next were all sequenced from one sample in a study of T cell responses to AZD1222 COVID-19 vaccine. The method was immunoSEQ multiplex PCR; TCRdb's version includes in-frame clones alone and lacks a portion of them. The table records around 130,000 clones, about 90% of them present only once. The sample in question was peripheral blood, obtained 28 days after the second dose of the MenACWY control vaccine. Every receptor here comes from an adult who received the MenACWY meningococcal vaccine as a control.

The CDR3 region has the DNA TGTGCCAGCAGCCGGGACAGAAATTCACCCCTCCACTTT. As protein: CASSRDRNSPLHF. The rearrangement uses TRBV25-1 and TRBJ1-6, with 7 nucleotides matching TRBD1. V was pared by 6 bases and J by 7 bases, with 3 bases of the junction left unmatched. This CDR3 is built from 13 residues. Germline V lookup: CDR1 MGHDK, CDR2 SYGVNS.

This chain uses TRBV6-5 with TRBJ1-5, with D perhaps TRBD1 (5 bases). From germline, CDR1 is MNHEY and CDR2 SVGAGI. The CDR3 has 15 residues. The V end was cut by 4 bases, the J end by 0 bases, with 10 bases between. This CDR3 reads CASSFRVNSNQPQHF. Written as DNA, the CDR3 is TGTGCCAGCAGTTTCAGGGTCAATAGCAATCAGCCCCAGCATTTT.

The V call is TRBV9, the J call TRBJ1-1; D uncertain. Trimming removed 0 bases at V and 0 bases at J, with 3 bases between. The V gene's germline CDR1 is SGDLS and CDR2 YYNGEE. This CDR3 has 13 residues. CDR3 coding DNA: TGTGCCAGCAGCGTAGTACTGAACACTGAAGCTTTCTTT. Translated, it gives CASSVVLNTEAFF.

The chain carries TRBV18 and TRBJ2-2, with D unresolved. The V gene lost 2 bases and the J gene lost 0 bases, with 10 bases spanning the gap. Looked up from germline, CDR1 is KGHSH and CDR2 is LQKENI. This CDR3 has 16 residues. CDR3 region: CASSPTTPSNTGELFF. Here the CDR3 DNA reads TGTGCCAGCTCACCAACGACGCCTTCGAACACCGGGGAGCTGTTTTTT. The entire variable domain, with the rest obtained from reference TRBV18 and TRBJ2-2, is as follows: NAGVMQNPRHLVRRRGQEARLRCSPMKGHSHVYWYRQLPEEGLKFMVYLQKENIIDESGMPKERFSAEFPKEGPSILRIQQVVRGDSAAYFCASSPTTPSNTGELFFGEGSRLTVL.

The CDR3 loop is CASKGNSGNTIYF. DNA for the CDR3: TGTGCCAGTAAGGGGAACTCTGGAAACACCATATATTTT. The rearrangement uses TRBV19 and TRBJ1-3; D possibly corresponds to TRBD1 (5 bases). From germline, CDR1 is LNHDA and CDR2 SQIVND (reference sequence). This CDR3 has 13 amino acids. The V end was cut by 7 bases, the J end by 0 bases, with 7 bases between.

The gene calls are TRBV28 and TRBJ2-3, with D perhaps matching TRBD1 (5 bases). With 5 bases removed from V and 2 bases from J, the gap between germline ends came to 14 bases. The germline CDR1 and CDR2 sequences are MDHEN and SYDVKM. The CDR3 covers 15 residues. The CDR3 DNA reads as TGTGCCAGCAGTCCGCAGGGCAGCGCCACAGATACGCAGTATTTT. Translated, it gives CASSPQGSATDTQYF.

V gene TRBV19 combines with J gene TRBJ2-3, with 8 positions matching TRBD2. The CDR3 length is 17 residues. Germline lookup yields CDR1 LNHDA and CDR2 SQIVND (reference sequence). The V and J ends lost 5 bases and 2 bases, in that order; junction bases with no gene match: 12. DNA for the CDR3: TGTGCCAGTAGTGATCCCGGGACTAGTTTAATCACAGATACGCAGTATTTT. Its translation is CASSDPGTSLITDTQYF.

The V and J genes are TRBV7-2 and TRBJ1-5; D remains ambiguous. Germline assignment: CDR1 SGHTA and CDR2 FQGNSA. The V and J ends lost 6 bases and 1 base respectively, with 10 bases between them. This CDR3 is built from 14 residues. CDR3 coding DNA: TGTGCCAGCAGTAACTCGGGCAGCAATCAGCCCCAGCATTTT. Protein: CASSNSGSNQPQHF.

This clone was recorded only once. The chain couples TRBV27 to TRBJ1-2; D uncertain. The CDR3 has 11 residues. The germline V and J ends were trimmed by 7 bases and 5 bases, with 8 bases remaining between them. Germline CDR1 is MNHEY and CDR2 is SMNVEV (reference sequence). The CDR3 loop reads CASITGYGYTF. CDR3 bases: TGTGCCAGCATTACGGGGTATGGCTACACCTTC.

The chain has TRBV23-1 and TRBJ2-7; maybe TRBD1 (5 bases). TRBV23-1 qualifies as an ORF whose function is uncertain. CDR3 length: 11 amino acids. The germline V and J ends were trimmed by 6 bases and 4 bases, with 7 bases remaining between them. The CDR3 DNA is TGCGCCAGCAGGGGGCTGTACGAGCAGTACTTC. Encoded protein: CASRGLYEQYF.

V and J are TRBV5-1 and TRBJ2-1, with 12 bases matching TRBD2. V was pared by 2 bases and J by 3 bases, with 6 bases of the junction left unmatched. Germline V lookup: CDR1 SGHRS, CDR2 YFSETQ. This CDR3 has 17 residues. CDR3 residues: CASSFRTSGAGYNEQFF. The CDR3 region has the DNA TGCGCCAGCAGCTTTCGGACTAGCGGGGCGGGCTACAATGAGCAGTTCTTC. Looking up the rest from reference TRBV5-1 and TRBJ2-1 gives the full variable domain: KAGVTQTPRYLIKTRGQQVTLSCSPISGHRSVSWYQQTPGQGLQFLFEYFSETQRNKGNFPGRFSGRQFSNSRSEMNVSTLELGDSALYLCASSFRTSGAGYNEQFFGPGTRLTVL.

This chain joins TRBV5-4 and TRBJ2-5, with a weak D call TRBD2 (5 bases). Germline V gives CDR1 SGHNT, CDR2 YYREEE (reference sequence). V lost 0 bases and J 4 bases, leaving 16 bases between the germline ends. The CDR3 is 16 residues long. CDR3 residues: CASSLGGRTGGETQYF. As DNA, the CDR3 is TGTGCCAGCAGCTTGGGTGGGAGAACGGGCGGAGAGACCCAGTACTTC.

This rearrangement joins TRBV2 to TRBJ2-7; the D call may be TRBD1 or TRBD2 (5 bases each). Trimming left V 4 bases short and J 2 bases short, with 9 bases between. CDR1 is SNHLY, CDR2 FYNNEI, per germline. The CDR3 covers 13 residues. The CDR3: CASSGRGPYEQYF. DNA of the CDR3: TGTGCCAGCAGTGGACGGGGACCCTACGAGCAGTACTTC.

The CDR3 nucleotides are TGTGCCAGCAGCCCACAGACAGGGGGCTTTGGGGCCAACGTCCTGACTTTC. Its protein product is CASSPQTGGFGANVLTF. The rearrangement links TRBV13 to TRBJ2-6; 10 bases are a match to TRBD1. The germline gives CDR1 PRHDT, CDR2 FYEKMQ (reference sequence). The ends lost 5 bases at V and 3 bases at J; junction bases unmatched: 7. CDR3 length: 17 residues.

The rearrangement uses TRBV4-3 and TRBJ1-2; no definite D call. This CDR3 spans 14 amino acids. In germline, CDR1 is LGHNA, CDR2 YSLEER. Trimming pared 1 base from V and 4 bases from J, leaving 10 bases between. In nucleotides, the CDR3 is TGCGCCAGCAGCCAAGGGAGAATTGCCTATGGCTACACCTTC. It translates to CASSQGRIAYGYTF.

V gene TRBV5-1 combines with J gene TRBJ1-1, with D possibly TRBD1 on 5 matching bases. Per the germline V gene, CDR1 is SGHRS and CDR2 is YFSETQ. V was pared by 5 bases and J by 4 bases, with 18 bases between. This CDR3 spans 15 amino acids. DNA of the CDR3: TGCGCCAGCAGACACCAATCCGGGGCGGCCACTGAAGCTTTCTTT. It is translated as CASRHQSGAATEAFF. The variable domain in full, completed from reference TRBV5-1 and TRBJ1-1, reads KAGVTQTPRYLIKTRGQQVTLSCSPISGHRSVSWYQQTPGQGLQFLFEYFSETQRNKGNFPGRFSGRQFSNSRSEMNVSTLELGDSALYLCASRHQSGAATEAFFGQGTRLTVV.

The CDR3 loop reads CASSEAGPDTQYF. As DNA, the CDR3 is TGCGCCAGCAGTGAGGCAGGGCCAGATACGCAGTATTTT. The V gene is TRBV10-1, the J gene TRBJ2-3, with D tentatively TRBD1 (5 bases). Trimming pared 2 bases from V and 4 bases from J, leaving 7 bases between. This CDR3 has 13 residues. CDR1 is WNHNN and CDR2 is SYGVQD in the germline V gene (reference sequence).

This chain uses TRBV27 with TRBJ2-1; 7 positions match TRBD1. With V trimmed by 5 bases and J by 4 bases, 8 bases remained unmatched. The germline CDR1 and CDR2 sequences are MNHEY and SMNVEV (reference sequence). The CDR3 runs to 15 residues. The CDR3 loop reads CASSLRQGVYNEQFF. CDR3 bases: TGTGCCAGCAGTCTCAGACAGGGAGTATACAATGAGCAGTTCTTC.

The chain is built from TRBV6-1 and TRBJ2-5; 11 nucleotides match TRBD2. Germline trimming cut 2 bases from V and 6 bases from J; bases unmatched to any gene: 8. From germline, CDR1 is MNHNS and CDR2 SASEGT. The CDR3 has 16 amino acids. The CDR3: CASSEQTSGEGKTQYF. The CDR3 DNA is TGTGCCAGCAGTGAACAGACTAGCGGGGAGGGGAAGACCCAGTACTTC.